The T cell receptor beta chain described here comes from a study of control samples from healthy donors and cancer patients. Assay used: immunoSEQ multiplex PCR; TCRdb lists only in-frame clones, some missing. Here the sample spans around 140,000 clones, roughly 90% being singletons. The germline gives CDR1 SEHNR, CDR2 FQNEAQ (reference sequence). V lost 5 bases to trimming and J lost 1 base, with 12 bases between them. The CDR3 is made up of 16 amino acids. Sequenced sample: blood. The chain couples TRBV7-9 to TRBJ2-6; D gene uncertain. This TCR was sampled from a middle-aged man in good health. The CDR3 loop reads CASSPPKASGANVLTF. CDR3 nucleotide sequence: TGTGCCAGCAGCCCCCCTAAAGCTTCTGGGGCCAACGTCCTGACTTTC.